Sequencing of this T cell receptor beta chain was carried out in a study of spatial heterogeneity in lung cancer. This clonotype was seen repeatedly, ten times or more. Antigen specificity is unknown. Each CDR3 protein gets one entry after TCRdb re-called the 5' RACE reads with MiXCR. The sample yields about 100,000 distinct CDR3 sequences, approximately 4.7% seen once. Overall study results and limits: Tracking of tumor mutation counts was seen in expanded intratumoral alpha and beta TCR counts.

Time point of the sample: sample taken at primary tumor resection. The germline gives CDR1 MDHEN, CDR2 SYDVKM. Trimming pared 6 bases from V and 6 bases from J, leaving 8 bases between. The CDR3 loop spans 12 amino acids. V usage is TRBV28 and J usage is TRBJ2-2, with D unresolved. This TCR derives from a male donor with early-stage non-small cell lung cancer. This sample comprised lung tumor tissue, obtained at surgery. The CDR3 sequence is CASSPRSGELFF. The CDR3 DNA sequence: TGTGCCAGCAGCCCCAGGTCCGGGGAGCTGTTTTTT.